These 25 T cell receptor beta chains share one sample of origin, sequenced in a study of radiation and T cells in renal cell carcinoma. The treatment: treatment-naive control, cytoreductive nephrectomy. Assay used: immunoSEQ multiplex PCR; TCRdb lists only in-frame clones, some missing. The data contain 10,000 to 15,000 clones, about 71% of them singletons. Specimen: tumor tissue, collected from a patient whose treatment was nephrectomy without radiotherapy. The receptors stem from a woman older than 75 with renal cell carcinoma.

This clone occurred a few times. The rearrangement joins TRBV9 to TRBJ2-1; a weak D match, TRBD2 (5 bases). CDR3 length equals 15 residues. Germline V gene data show CDR1 as SGDLS and CDR2 as YYNGEE. V gave up 4 bases and J gave up 5 bases, with 16 bases separating them. The CDR3 region has the DNA TGTGCCAGCAGCCCAGTCCTAGCTGGCAACAATGAGCAGTTCTTC. It yields the protein CASSPVLAGNNEQFF.

The chain carries TRBV4-3 and TRBJ2-2; 8 bases match TRBD2. V was pared by 0 bases and J by 5 bases, with 5 bases of the junction left unmatched. Germline V gene lookup returns CDR1 LGHNA and CDR2 YSLEER. CDR3 length: 16 amino acids. For the CDR3, the DNA is TGCGCCAGCAGCCAAGATCTAGCGGGTATAACCGGGGAGCTGTTTTTT. Protein sequence: CASSQDLAGITGELFF.

This clone was found a few times. The rearrangement links TRBV19 to TRBJ1-2, with TRBD1 identical over 8 bases. Per germline, CDR1 LNHDA and CDR2 SQIVND (reference sequence). Trimming took 7 bases from V and 0 from J; bases not matched to a gene: 4. The CDR3 spans 14 residues. CDR3 region: CASIETGANYGYTF. CDR3 bases: TGTGCCAGTATCGAGACAGGGGCTAACTATGGCTACACCTTC.

V usage is TRBV7-3 and J usage is TRBJ2-1; TRBD2 matches 8 bases. Trimming took 5 bases from V and 15 from J; bases not matched to a gene: 15. This CDR3 region has 14 residues. Germline lookup yields CDR1 SGHTA and CDR2 FQGTGA. The CDR3 loop is CASSPLGDGLAPFF. The DNA of the CDR3 is TGTGCCAGCAGCCCATTAGGGGATGGACTAGCCCCGTTCTTC. Full variable domain (rest looked up from reference TRBV7-3 and TRBJ2-1): GAGVSQTPSNKVTEKGKYVELRCDPISGHTALYWYRQSLGQGPEFLIYFQGTGAADDSGLPNDRFFAVRPEGSVSTLKIQRTERGDSAVYLCASSPLGDGLAPFFGPGTRLTVL.

This clone came up a few times. The chain carries TRBV7-9 and TRBJ2-7; 12 bases agree with TRBD1. Germline loops: CDR1 SEHNR, CDR2 FQNEAQ (reference sequence). J lost 6 bases, V lost 5 bases, and 14 bases had no gene match. This CDR3 is built from 17 residues. The CDR3 DNA reads as TGTGCCAGCAGCCCGGGGACAGGGGGCGTTAAAAGGGGCGAGCAGTACTTC. Amino acids: CASSPGTGGVKRGEQYF.

The chain has TRBV2 and TRBJ2-6; D ambiguous. The V gene's germline CDR1 is SNHLY and CDR2 FYNNEI. The CDR3 extends over 15 amino acids. V lost 7 bases to trimming and J lost 0 bases, with 10 bases between them. The CDR3 region is CASKRAYSGANVLTF. CDR3 sequence (DNA): TGTGCCAGCAAAAGGGCCTACTCTGGGGCCAACGTCCTGACTTTC.

V is TRBV7-3 and J is TRBJ2-4; 10 bases agree with TRBD1. V shed 5 bases, J shed 9 bases, and the junction held 4 bases outside the gene matches. Germline values: CDR1 SGHTA, CDR2 FQGTGA. CDR3 length equals 13 residues. DNA for the CDR3: TGTGCCAGCAGCAGGGACAGGGGTACCATTCAGTACTTC. As protein: CASSRDRGTIQYF.

V and J are TRBV5-4 and TRBJ1-3, with a weak D call TRBD1 (5 bases). The CDR3 consists of 17 residues. Trimming removed 3 bases from V and 1 base from J, with 17 bases in between. Germline assignment: CDR1 SGHNT and CDR2 YYREEE (reference sequence). The CDR3, as DNA: TGTGCCAGCAGCTGGGGCGCGGGAGAAGGTTCTGGAAACACCATATATTTT. This translates into CASSWGAGEGSGNTIYF.

The chain combines TRBV4-1 with TRBJ1-6, with a weak D call TRBD1 (5 bases). CDR1 is MGHRA and CDR2 is YSYEKL in the germline V gene. V lost 1 base to trimming and J lost 0 bases, with 13 bases between them. This CDR3 spans 18 amino acids. CDR3 protein: CASSQARGPSSYNSPLHF. CDR3 nucleotide sequence: TGCGCCAGCAGCCAAGCTCGGGGCCCTAGCTCCTATAATTCACCCCTCCACTTT.

This clone was observed a few times. The chain combines TRBV28 with TRBJ1-2; D is undetermined. The ends were cut back, 3 bases at V and 8 bases at J, with 13 bases in the middle. Germline assignment: CDR1 MDHEN and CDR2 SYDVKM. CDR3 length: 13 residues. The CDR3 bases are TGTGCCAGCAGTTTTTCCCCAGACGGAGGCTACACCTTC. As protein: CASSFSPDGGYTF.

The chain combines TRBV7-2 with TRBJ2-1; D is perhaps TRBD1 or TRBD2 (6 bases each). Trimming left V 5 bases short and J 6 bases short, with 20 bases between. CDR3 length equals 16 residues. Germline loops: CDR1 SGHTA, CDR2 FQGNSA. The DNA of the CDR3 is TGTGCCAGCAGCCGATCGTGGGGGGCTAACTTCAATGAGCAGTTCTTC. Protein: CASSRSWGANFNEQFF.

This clone was seen a few times. The chain carries TRBV2 and TRBJ1-2, with D perhaps matching TRBD1 (5 bases). V was cut by 5 bases and J by 4 bases, with 11 bases left in between. There are 13 residues in the CDR3. Germline loops: CDR1 SNHLY, CDR2 FYNNEI. The CDR3 spells CASSQARAYGYTF. DNA of the CDR3: TGTGCCAGCAGTCAGGCCAGGGCCTATGGCTACACCTTC.

The genes are TRBV9 and TRBJ1-2; 9 bases line up with TRBD1. V shed 3 bases and J 6 bases; nucleotides not matched to a gene: 21. CDR3 length: 19 residues. Germline values: CDR1 SGDLS, CDR2 YYNGEE. The CDR3 bases are TGTGCCAGCAGCGCGGAGGGGGTAGGACAGGGGCCCTCGGGAAATGGCTACACCTTC. Amino acids: CASSAEGVGQGPSGNGYTF.

V and J are TRBV27 and TRBJ1-4; the D gene is possibly TRBD1 (5 bases). This CDR3 contains 16 residues. CDR1 is MNHEY and CDR2 is SMNVEV in the germline V gene (reference sequence). Between the trimmed V and J ends, which lost 5 bases and 2 bases, there was a span of 15 bases. The CDR3 region has the DNA TGTGCCAGCAGTCCCCTTTCCGGGGCGACTAATGAAAAACTGTTTTTT. Translating it yields CASSPLSGATNEKLFF.

A word on this clone: Relative to the germline gene, one junction end is altered; a read error may explain this. DNA of the CDR3: TGCGCCAGCAGCACCTCACCTAGCGGGGGGGTCCAAGGGACCCAGTACTTC. It is translated as CASSTSPSGGVQGTQYF. The chain recombines TRBV5-1 with TRBJ2-5; 12 bases are shared with TRBD2. This CDR3 is 17 amino acids long. Germline V gene data show CDR1 as SGHRS and CDR2 as YFSETQ.

This clone is medium-sized in the sample. The gene calls are TRBV6-6 and TRBJ1-5; no firm D call. Trimming shortened V by 5 bases and J by 3 bases, and 14 bases separated the two germline ends. Germline CDR1 and CDR2: MNHNY and SVGAGI (reference sequence). This CDR3 has 15 amino acids. Here the CDR3 DNA reads TGTGCCAGCAGTCCGACGAGGGTTGCCAATCAGCCCCAGCATTTT. Amino acid sequence: CASSPTRVANQPQHF.

The chain combines TRBV9 with TRBJ2-7; no definite D call. The CDR3 length is 14 residues. The germline V gene encodes CDR1 SGDLS and CDR2 YYNGEE. Trimming left V 0 bases short and J 0 bases short, with 7 bases between. CDR3 DNA sequence: TGTGCCAGCAGCGTAGAGGCAGTCTCCTACGAGCAGTACTTC. It codes for CASSVEAVSYEQYF.

The chain couples TRBV28 to TRBJ1-2; 7 bases line up with TRBD1. The CDR3 is made up of 12 amino acids. Per the germline V gene, CDR1 is MDHEN and CDR2 is SYDVKM. With 5 bases clipped from V and 8 bases from J, the junction kept 5 bases outside the gene matches. CDR3 residues: CASSATGAGYTF. The CDR3 region has the DNA TGTGCCAGCAGTGCAACAGGGGCGGGCTACACCTTC.

The V gene is TRBV9, the J gene TRBJ2-7, with D perhaps given as TRBD1 or TRBD2 (5 bases each). V shed 6 bases and J shed 3 bases, with 16 bases lying between them. The length of the CDR3 is 14 residues. CDR1 and CDR2 (germline): SGDLS, YYNGEE. CDR3 region: CASTAGRPIYEQYF. CDR3 DNA sequence: TGTGCCAGCACAGCAGGGAGACCCATCTACGAGCAGTACTTC.

The rearrangement links TRBV14 to TRBJ1-4; D is uncertain. The ends were cut back, 1 base at V and 8 bases at J, with 14 bases in the middle. The CDR3 loop spans 15 amino acids. Looked up from germline, CDR1 is SGHDN and CDR2 is FVKESK. The CDR3 coding sequence is TGTGCCAGCAGCCAAGGATGGGCTTTGGGGGAAAAACTGTTTTTT. Protein product: CASSQGWALGEKLFF.

V is TRBV18 and J is TRBJ2-2; 8 bases fit TRBD1. V lost 6 bases to trimming and J lost 1 base; unmatched junction nucleotides: 10. The V gene's germline CDR1 is KGHSH and CDR2 LQKENI. The CDR3 has 17 amino acids. The CDR3 region is CASSYRSGTGNTGELFF. As DNA, the CDR3 is TGTGCCAGCTCGTACCGCTCGGGGACAGGGAACACCGGGGAGCTGTTTTTT.

The V and J genes are TRBV6-5 and TRBJ2-5, with TRBD2 identical over 9 bases. V was clipped by 4 bases and J by 2 bases; unmatched bases: 5. Looked up from germline, CDR1 is MNHEY and CDR2 is SVGAGI. This CDR3 contains 15 residues. The CDR3 sequence is CASSWGGGDQETQYF. The CDR3 bases are TGTGCCAGCAGTTGGGGCGGGGGGGATCAAGAGACCCAGTACTTC.

This clone came up a few times. V is TRBV4-2 and J is TRBJ1-3; D unresolved. The V end was cut by 4 bases, the J end by 3 bases, with 7 bases between. The CDR3 spans 13 residues. CDR1 and CDR2 from the germline V gene are LGHNA and YNFKEQ. CDR3 nucleotides: TGTGCCAGCAGCCGGGATTTTGGAAACACCATATATTTT. Translated, it gives CASSRDFGNTIYF.

The V and J genes are TRBV6-6 and TRBJ2-2; D call uncertain. Trimming removed 8 bases from V and 3 bases from J, with 10 bases in between. The CDR3 loop spans 13 amino acids. CDR1 and CDR2 (germline): MNHNY, SVGAGI (reference sequence). The CDR3 coding sequence is TGTGCCAGCCCCTCCCGGGACACCGGGGAGCTGTTTTTT. It is translated as CASPSRDTGELFF.

In this sample, this clone turned up a few times. The V call is TRBV2, the J call TRBJ1-6, with 8 bases matching TRBD1. Germline V gives CDR1 SNHLY, CDR2 FYNNEI. V was clipped by 2 bases and J by 5 bases; unmatched bases: 5. CDR3 size: 16 residues. CDR3 sequence: CASSEYWTGNNSPLHF. In DNA, the CDR3 is TGTGCCAGCAGTGAATATTGGACAGGGAATAATTCACCCCTCCACTTT.